This TCR beta chain appears in the sequencing data of a study of blood T cell repertoires in COVID-19. For the study at large: Acute and convalescent COVID-19 specimens originated in the United States, Italy and Spain. Sources were T cells, B-cell-depleted T cells, or PBMCs; the material itself was cDNA or gDNA.

The assay was immunoSEQ multiplex PCR, and TCRdb's table has in-frame clones only and misses some. The profile shows about 280,000 clones, about 89% of them singletons. The ends lost 5 bases at V and 4 bases at J; junction bases unmatched: 8. CDR3 size: 13 residues. Germline V gene sequence: CDR1 GTSNPN, CDR2 SVGIG (reference sequence). The receptor was derived from a man aged 35-49 years with acute or convalescent COVID-19. Sequenced material: peripheral blood. V gene TRBV30 combines with J gene TRBJ2-7; TRBD1 matches at 7 bases. DNA for the CDR3: TGTGCCTGGTTGACAAAGGGGGCTTACGAGCAGTACTTC. Translated, it gives CAWLTKGAYEQYF.